This is a list of T cell receptor beta chains from one sample in a study of regulatory T cells in long-lasting Graves disease. TCRdb itself ran the multiplex PCR reads through MiXCR, one entry per CDR3 protein. The sample holds approximately 350,000 distinct CDR3 sequences, 16% seen once. These same data were also listed under a study on T cells in Graves' hyperthyroidism and ophthalmopathy.

The sequencing here drew on peripheral blood mononuclear cells (PBMCs), taken at new diagnosis, from a patient treated with antithyroid drugs. The receptors here all came from a middle-aged man with Graves disease. CDR3s leave out the opening cysteine and the closing phenylalanine or tryptophan. Only part of the rows carry a size: once, few, many, or a class if the clone is expanded.

clone size,V gene,J gene,CDR3 protein
-,TRBV5-1,TRBJ2-2,ASNSQDPNTGELF
many,TRBV7-3,TRBJ1-1,ASRLDLGTEAF
few,TRBV2,TRBJ1-1,ASRYAGVEAF
many,TRBV11-2,TRBJ1-2,ASSLAAGTNYGYT
many,TRBV12-3/TRBV12-4,TRBJ1-5,ASSYDSNQPQH
few,TRBV19,TRBJ2-2,ASMGTGNTGELF
many,TRBV11-2,TRBJ2-5,ASSYGTTQETQY
-,TRBV6-2/TRBV6-3,TRBJ2-7,ASSVLRGDYEQY
once,TRBV20-1,TRBJ2-3,RGTRTDTQY
many,TRBV29-1,TRBJ2-5,SVTGDRGRGQETQY